The source of this TCR beta chain is a study of T cell changes during pregnancy in multiple sclerosis. CDR1 is LNHDA and CDR2 is SQIVND in the germline V gene (reference sequence). The CDR3 is 16 residues long. Trimming shortened V by 2 bases and J by 0 bases, and 11 bases separated the two germline ends. Repertoires were generated with immunoSEQ multiplex PCR, while TCRdb's copy carries only in-frame clones and drops some. The sample contains tens of thousands of clones, approximately 86% of which appear only once. The TCR originated in a female donor with multiple sclerosis, enrolled in a pregnancy study. V gene TRBV19 combines with J gene TRBJ1-3; D is perhaps TRBD1 (5 bases). The sample in question was peripheral blood, obtained before pregnancy. This CDR3 reads CASSIHQGSSGNTIYF. Written as DNA, the CDR3 is TGTGCCAGTAGTATACATCAGGGAAGCTCTGGAAACACCATATATTTT.